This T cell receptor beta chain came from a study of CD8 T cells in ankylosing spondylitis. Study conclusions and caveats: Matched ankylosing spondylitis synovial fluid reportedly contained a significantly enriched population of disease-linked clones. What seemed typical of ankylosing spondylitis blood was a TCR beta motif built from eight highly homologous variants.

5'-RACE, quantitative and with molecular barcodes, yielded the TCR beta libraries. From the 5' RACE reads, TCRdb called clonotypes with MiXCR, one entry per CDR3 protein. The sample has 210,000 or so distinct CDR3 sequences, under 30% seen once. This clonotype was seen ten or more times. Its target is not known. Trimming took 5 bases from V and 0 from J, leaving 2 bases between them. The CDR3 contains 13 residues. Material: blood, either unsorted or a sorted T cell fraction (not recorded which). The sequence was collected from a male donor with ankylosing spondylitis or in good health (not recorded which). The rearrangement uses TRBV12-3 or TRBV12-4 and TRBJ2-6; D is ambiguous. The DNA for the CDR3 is TGTGCCAGCAGTAACTCTGGGGCCAACGTCCTGACTTTC. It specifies CASSNSGANVLTF.